Presented here are 11 T cell receptor beta chains from one specimen sequenced in a study of early T cells in non-severe SARS-CoV-2 infection. TCRdb re-called the 5' RACE reads through MiXCR, storing one row per CDR3 protein. The sample holds approximately 97,000 distinct CDR3 sequences; less than 15% are singletons and the top ten take about 6.2%. The sample taken for sequencing was whole blood. The receptors stem from an adult who was a healthcare worker with PCR-confirmed SARS-CoV-2 infection or an uninfected control (not recorded which).

The chain carries TRBV18 and TRBJ2-3; 7 nucleotides align to TRBD2. In germline, CDR1 is KGHSH, CDR2 LQKENI. Unmatched junction bases numbered 9, after V lost 0 bases and J lost 3 bases. This CDR3 region has 17 residues. CDR3 loop: CASSPPEAGEGTDTQYF. The CDR3 bases are TGTGCCAGCTCACCACCGGAGGCGGGAGAAGGGACAGATACGCAGTATTTT.

This sequence joins TRBV4-1 and TRBJ2-3; D perhaps matches TRBD2 (6 bases). Germline CDR1 and CDR2: MGHRA and YSYEKL. The CDR3 extends over 17 amino acids. V shed 3 bases and J shed 6 bases, with 22 bases lying between them. Written as DNA, the CDR3 is TGCGCCAGCAGCCATGGCGATGGGACCCTCAGCGGGGATACGCAGTATTTT. The encoded protein is CASSHGDGTLSGDTQYF.

This clonotype was observed many times. The chain links TRBV12-3 or TRBV12-4 to TRBJ2-1; D unresolved. This CDR3 contains 15 residues. The V end was cut by 1 base, the J end by 6 bases, with 13 bases between. The CDR3 coding sequence is TGTGCCAGCAGTTTAGTGGGCTCCGTCCGCAATGAGCAGTTCTTC. As protein: CASSLVGSVRNEQFF.

This clonotype was found a few times. The chain recombines TRBV20-1 with TRBJ2-7, with TRBD1 as a possible D gene (5 bases). The CDR3 spans 13 residues. V was cut by 3 bases and J by 3 bases, with 12 bases left in between. Looked up from germline, CDR1 is DFQATT and CDR2 is SNEGSKA (reference sequence). CDR3 loop: CSARSQGDYEQYF. CDR3 in DNA: TGCAGTGCTAGGAGTCAGGGCGACTACGAGCAGTACTTC.

This clonotype was observed many times. The chain uses TRBV28 and TRBJ1-4; TRBD1 might be the D (5 bases). Trimming removed 3 bases at V and 8 bases at J, with 13 bases between. Germline CDR1 is MDHEN and CDR2 is SYDVKM. This CDR3 has 14 amino acids. The chain's CDR3 is CASSFERGREKLFF. The CDR3 DNA reads as TGTGCCAGCAGTTTTGAAAGGGGACGCGAAAAACTGTTTTTT.

Ten or more counts support this clonotype. This chain links TRBV20-1 with TRBJ2-5; D not certain. This CDR3 region has 16 residues. The ends were cut back, 0 bases at V and 3 bases at J, with 17 bases in the middle. Germline CDR1 and CDR2: DFQATT and SNEGSKA (reference sequence). The CDR3 DNA is TGCAGTGCTAGAGAATTGTGGACCCAGCCGAAAGAGACCCAGTACTTC. Translating gives CSARELWTQPKETQYF.

This clonotype was seen ten or more times. The chain uses TRBV18 and TRBJ2-7; TRBD2 might be the D (5 bases). The CDR3 contains 15 residues. V dropped 6 bases and J dropped 0 bases, with 15 bases sitting between them. The germline V gene has CDR1 KGHSH and CDR2 LQKENI. CDR3 residues: CASSPHPGSSYEQYF. The DNA of the CDR3 is TGTGCCAGCTCCCCTCATCCGGGGAGCTCCTACGAGCAGTACTTC.

Only a few counts were recorded for this clonotype. This chain connects TRBV11-3 to TRBJ2-4; 11 bases are a match to TRBD1. CDR1 and CDR2 (germline): SGHNT, YENEEA. This CDR3 has 13 residues. V gave up 4 bases and J gave up 8 bases; unmatched junction bases: 1. The CDR3 sequence: CASSSGQGDIQYF. DNA of the CDR3: TGTGCCAGCAGCTCGGGACAGGGGGACATTCAGTACTTC.

This clonotype was counted a few times. The rearrangement uses TRBV11-2 and TRBJ2-1; D is unresolved. Trimming took 4 bases from V and 4 from J, leaving 11 bases between them. Germline-derived CDR1 and CDR2 are SGHAT and FQNNGV. The CDR3 totals 14 residues. The CDR3 sequence: CASSSIQGYNEQFF. The CDR3 DNA sequence: TGTGCCAGCAGCTCAATACAAGGTTACAATGAGCAGTTCTTC. The full variable domain, with the rest looked up from reference TRBV11-2 and TRBJ2-1, is EAGVAQSPRYKIIEKRQSVAFWCNPISGHATLYWYQQILGQGPKLLIQFQNNGVVDDSQLPKDRFSAERLKGVDSTLKIQPAKLEDSAVYLCASSSIQGYNEQFFGPGTRLTVL.

The gene calls are TRBV9 and TRBJ2-3; unclear D gene. In germline, CDR1 is SGDLS, CDR2 YYNGEE. The CDR3 totals 13 residues. Trimming cost V 4 bases and J 2 bases, with 8 bases left between them. DNA for the CDR3: TGTGCCAGCAGCCAGGACGCCACAGATACGCAGTATTTT. It specifies CASSQDATDTQYF.

This clonotype has ten or more counts. V gene TRBV20-1 combines with J gene TRBJ1-1; the D gene is possibly TRBD1 (5 bases). The CDR3 extends over 15 amino acids. Trimming shortened V by 6 bases and J by 2 bases, and 19 bases separated the two germline ends. Germline V lookup: CDR1 DFQATT, CDR2 SNEGSKA (reference sequence). CDR3 bases: TGCAGTGCCCCGGACGCCGGGGGGATTAACACTGAAGCTTTCTTT. This translates into CSAPDAGGINTEAFF.